This T cell receptor beta chain is drawn from a study of T cells after yellow fever vaccination. The table lists this clonotype with many counts. TCRdb used MiXCR to reprocess the 5' RACE reads, holding one entry per CDR3 protein. This table has approximately 550,000 distinct CDR3 sequences, roughly 12% appearing once. The CDR3 spans 11 residues. The germline gives CDR1 SQVTM, CDR2 ANQGSEA. Trimming left V 3 bases short and J 7 bases short, with 9 bases between. The sample consisted of PBMCs, taken on the day of the yellow fever booster vaccination. This chain joins TRBV29-1 and TRBJ1-1, with no clear D. The TCR comes from a young man who received the YFV17D yellow fever vaccine. The CDR3 here is CSVDKTDEAFF. DNA for the CDR3: TGCAGCGTTGACAAGACGGATGAAGCTTTCTTT. Drawing the rest from reference TRBV29-1 and TRBJ1-1, the complete variable domain is SAVISQKPSRDICQRGTSLTIQCQVDSQVTMMFWYRQQPGQSLTLIATANQGSEATYESGFVIDKFPISRPNLTFSTLTVSNMSPEDSSIYLCSVDKTDEAFFGQGTRLTVV.